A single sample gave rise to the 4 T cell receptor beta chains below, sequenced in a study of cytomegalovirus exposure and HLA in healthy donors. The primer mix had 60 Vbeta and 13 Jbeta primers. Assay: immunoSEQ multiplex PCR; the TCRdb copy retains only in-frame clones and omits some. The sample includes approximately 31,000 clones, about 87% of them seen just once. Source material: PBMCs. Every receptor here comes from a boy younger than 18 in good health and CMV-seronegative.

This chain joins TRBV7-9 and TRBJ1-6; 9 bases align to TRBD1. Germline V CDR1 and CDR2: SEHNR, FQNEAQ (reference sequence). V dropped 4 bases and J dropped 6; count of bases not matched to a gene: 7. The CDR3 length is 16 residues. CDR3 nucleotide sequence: TGTGCCAGCAGCTACGTGACAGGGGGAGCTAATTCACCCCTCCACTTT. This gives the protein CASSYVTGGANSPLHF.

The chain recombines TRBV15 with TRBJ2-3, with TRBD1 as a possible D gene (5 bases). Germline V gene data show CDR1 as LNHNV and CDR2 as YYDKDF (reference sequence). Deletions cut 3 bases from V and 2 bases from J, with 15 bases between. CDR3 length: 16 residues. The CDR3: CATSSRGYLYTDTQYF. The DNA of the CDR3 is TGTGCCACCAGCAGTAGGGGTTACCTTTACACAGATACGCAGTATTTT.

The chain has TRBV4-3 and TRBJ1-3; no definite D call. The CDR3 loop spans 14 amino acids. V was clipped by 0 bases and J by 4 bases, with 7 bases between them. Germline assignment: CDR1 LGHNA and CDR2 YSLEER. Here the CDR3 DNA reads TGCGCCAGCAGCCAAGATCGTCCCGGAAACACCATATATTTT. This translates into CASSQDRPGNTIYF.

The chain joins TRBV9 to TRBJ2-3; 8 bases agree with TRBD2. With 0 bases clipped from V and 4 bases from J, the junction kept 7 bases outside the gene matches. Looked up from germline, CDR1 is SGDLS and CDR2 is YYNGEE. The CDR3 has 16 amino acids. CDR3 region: CASSVAGGSGADTQYF. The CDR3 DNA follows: TGTGCCAGCAGCGTAGCGGGGGGGAGCGGCGCAGATACGCAGTATTTT.